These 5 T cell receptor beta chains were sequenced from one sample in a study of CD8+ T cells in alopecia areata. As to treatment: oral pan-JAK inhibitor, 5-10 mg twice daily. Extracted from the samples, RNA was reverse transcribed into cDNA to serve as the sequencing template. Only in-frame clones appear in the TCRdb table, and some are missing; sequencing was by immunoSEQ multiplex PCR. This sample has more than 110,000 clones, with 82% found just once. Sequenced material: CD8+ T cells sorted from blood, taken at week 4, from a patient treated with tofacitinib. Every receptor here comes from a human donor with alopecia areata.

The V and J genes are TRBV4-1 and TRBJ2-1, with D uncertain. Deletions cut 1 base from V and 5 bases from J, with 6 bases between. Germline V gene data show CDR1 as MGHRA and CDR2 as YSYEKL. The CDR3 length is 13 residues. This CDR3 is CASSQVGNNEQFF. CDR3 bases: TGCGCCAGCAGCCAAGTTGGGAACAATGAGCAGTTCTTC.

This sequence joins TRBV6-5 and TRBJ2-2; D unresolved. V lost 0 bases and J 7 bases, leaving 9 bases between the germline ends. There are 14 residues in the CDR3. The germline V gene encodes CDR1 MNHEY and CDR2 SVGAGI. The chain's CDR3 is CASSYSRGLGELFF. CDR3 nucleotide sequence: TGTGCCAGCAGTTACTCGAGAGGCCTCGGGGAGCTGTTTTTT.

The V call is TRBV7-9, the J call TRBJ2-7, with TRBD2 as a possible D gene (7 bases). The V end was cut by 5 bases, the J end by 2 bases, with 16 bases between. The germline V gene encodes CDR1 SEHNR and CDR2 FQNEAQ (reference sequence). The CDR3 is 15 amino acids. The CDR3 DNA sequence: TGTGCCAGCAGCCCTCGGGGGGCGGTCGCCTACGAGCAGTACTTC. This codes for CASSPRGAVAYEQYF.

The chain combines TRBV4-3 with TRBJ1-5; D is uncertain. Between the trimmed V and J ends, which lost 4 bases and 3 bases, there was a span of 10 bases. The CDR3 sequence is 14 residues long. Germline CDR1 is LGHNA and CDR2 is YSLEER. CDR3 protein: CASSPEWNNQPQHF. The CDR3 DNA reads TGCGCCAGCAGCCCAGAGTGGAACAATCAGCCCCAGCATTTT.

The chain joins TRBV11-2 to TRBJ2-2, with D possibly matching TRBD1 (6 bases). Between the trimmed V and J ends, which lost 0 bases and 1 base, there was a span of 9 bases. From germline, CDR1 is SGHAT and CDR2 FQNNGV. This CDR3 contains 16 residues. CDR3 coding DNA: TGTGCCAGCAGCTTAGACCAGGGGATGAACACCGGGGAGCTGTTTTTT. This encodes CASSLDQGMNTGELFF. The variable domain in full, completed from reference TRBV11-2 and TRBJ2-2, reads EAGVAQSPRYKIIEKRQSVAFWCNPISGHATLYWYQQILGQGPKLLIQFQNNGVVDDSQLPKDRFSAERLKGVDSTLKIQPAKLEDSAVYLCASSLDQGMNTGELFFGEGSRLTVL.